The T cell receptor beta chain under discussion was sequenced for a study of blood T cell repertoires in COVID-19. The method was immunoSEQ multiplex PCR; TCRdb's version includes in-frame clones alone and lacks a portion of them. The sample contains roughly 200,000 clones, 70% to 80% of which appear only once. This CDR3 comprises 12 residues. Germline values: CDR1 LNHDA, CDR2 SQIVND (reference sequence). Trimming took off 7 bases at V and 4 bases at J, with 8 bases between the two ends. Sequenced sample: peripheral blood. The chain carries TRBV19 and TRBJ2-4; D may be TRBD1 (5 bases). This clonotype was obtained from a woman in her 40s with COVID-19, enrolled during active disease. In DNA form, the CDR3 reads TGTGCCAGTACGCCAGGGAAAAACATTCAGTACTTC. Amino acid sequence: CASTPGKNIQYF.